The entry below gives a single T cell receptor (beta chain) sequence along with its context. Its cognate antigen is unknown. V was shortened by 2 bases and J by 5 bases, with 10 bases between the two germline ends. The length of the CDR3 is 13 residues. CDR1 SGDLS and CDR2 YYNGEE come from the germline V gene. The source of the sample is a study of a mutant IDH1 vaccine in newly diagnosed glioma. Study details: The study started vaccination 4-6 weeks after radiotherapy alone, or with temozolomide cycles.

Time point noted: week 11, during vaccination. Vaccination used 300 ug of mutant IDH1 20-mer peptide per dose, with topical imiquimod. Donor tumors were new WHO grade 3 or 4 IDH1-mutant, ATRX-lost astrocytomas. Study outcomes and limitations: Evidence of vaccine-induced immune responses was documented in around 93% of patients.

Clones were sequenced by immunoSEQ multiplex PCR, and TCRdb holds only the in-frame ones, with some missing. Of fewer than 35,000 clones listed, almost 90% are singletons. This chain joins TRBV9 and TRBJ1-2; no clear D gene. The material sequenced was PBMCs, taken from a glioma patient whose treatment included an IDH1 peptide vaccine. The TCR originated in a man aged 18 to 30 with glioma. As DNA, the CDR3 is TGTGCCAGCAGCGTCGTGGGTGGTTATGGCTACACCTTC. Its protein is CASSVVGGYGYTF.